The entry below describes one T cell receptor (beta chain). Ten or more counts support this clonotype. Its target antigen remains unknown. No base quality information exists; no much larger clone differs at one position. CDR1 and CDR2, looked up from the germline V gene, are SGHRS and YFSETQ. V is pared back by 0 bases and J by 0 bases, with 22 bases lying between the germline termini. The CDR3 contains 19 residues, cysteine and phenylalanine counted. Only the CDR3 region is kept as DNA, spanning 57 bases read in frame from base 1. The data stem from a study of T cells in Graves' hyperthyroidism and ophthalmopathy (dated by TCRdb to the late 2010s). Study-level background: Peripheral blood was collected at initial diagnosis, before any treatment. To identify TCR V-J signatures that set the groups apart, the researchers used a discovery cohort of more than 95 patients, made up of fewer than 50 with Graves' ophthalmopathy and some 58 with stable Graves' hyperthyroidism. An independent validation cohort of fewer than 20 hyperthyroidism patients and 17 patients who later progressed to ophthalmopathy tested prospective prediction of ophthalmopathy. The roughly 94 discovery patients were randomly split 7:3 into training and test sets. The study also compared thyroid tissue and blood T-cell repertoires from five or six Graves' hyperthyroidism patients. After blood sampling, hyperthyroidism patients were treated with methimazole at a starting dose of 30 mg daily, and ophthalmopathy patients were treated with high-dose intravenous methylprednisolone. According to the paper, TCR Vbeta CDR3 sequencing was carried out on over 130 peripheral blood samples, which came from 40 to 45 ophthalmopathy, around 75 hyperthyroidism and about 17 progressor patients. Study-level results and caveats: Sample size was not statistically predetermined, and investigators were not blinded to group allocation. Most expanded thyroid clonotypes (frequency above 0.001) were also detected in blood, suggesting blood repertoires may reflect thyroid immune responses. In validation, progression to ophthalmopathy was predicted by the model with roughly 69% sensitivity and 72.22% specificity, a median of about 6.8 months before onset. In cross-validation, a model built on a 13 V-J signature told ophthalmopathy apart from stable hyperthyroidism with 85% to 90% sensitivity and about 81% specificity, and in testing the same model reached 80%/75%.

Amplification of TCR beta CDR3 regions was carried out from RNA transcripts. For the first round of RT-PCR on the TCR CDR3, the HTBI primer set was used together with the Qiagen OneStep RT-PCR kit. A second multiplex PCR round built the libraries, followed by size selection and purification. The libraries were sequenced on an Illumina HiSeq2000 using paired-end 100 bp reads. The study's processing was this. SOAPnuke was used to process the raw data, removing reads that contained adapters or uncalled bases, had a mean Phred below 15, or lacked an exact match to the constant primer or identifier. High-quality paired reads were merged with COPE v1.2.5, and unique nucleotide sequences were defined as clonotypes. Clonotypes were aligned to IMGT TRBV, TRBD and TRBJ reference segments using MiTCR v1.1. Analysis was restricted to V-J combinations with a frequency above 0.0001, which covered 99.2% of repertoires. A TCS score was defined as the ratio of F50 (clonal expansion) to E x V (chaos), with BLOSUM62-based TCRdist applied between CDR3 peptides within each V-J. Welch's t-statistics and random forest reduced around 550 V-J features to 10 to 15, which were used in a naive Bayes classifier (R e1071). Through fastp at Q25 and MiXCR, TCRdb rebuilt clones from the public reads, retaining in-frame beta chains. A single entry per CDR3 protein holds the most common genes and DNA from its merged rows. V and J calls and clone size were set by TCRdb, not the authors. This sample is represented by about 270,000 distinct CDR3 sequences; 20% to 25% of them were singletons. In total, the top ten clones hold 50% to 75% of the sample.

Moderately to severely active disease, a Clinical Activity Score of at least 3, a NOSPECS grade of at least 4, and a duration under 3 months were present in ophthalmopathy patients. Any patient with an uncontrolled infection, another autoimmune disease, pregnancy or lactation was excluded. Diagnoses relied on clinical symptoms, serum thyroxine and TRAb, thyroid ultrasound and orbital computed tomography. PBMCs were separated from over 9 ml of fresh peripheral blood using Ficoll-Paque density gradient centrifugation. Total RNA was extracted using Trizol reagent, and RNA quality was assessed on an Agilent 2100 Bioanalyzer.

The sequence came from a man aged 25 to 40 with Graves' ophthalmopathy. What was sequenced was blood. The rearrangement joined TRBV5-1 to TRBJ2-7; tentative D gene TRBD1, with 5 bases matching. The CDR3 reads as follows: CASSLDGVRVGQDSYEQYF. The nucleotides are TGCGCCAGCAGCTTGGATGGGGTCAGGGTAGGGCAAGACTCCTACGAGCAGTACTTC.